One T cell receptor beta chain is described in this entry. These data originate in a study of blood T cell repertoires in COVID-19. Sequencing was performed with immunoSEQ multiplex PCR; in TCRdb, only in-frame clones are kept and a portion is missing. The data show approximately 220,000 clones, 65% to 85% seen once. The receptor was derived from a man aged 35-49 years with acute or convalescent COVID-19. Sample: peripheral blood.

CDR3 bases: TGTGCCAGCAGCTTAGCTTCCAACCGAGCTAACTATGGCTACACCTTC. Protein product: CASSLASNRANYGYTF. J is TRBJ1-2 and V is TRBV7-8; D unclear. Trimming took 0 bases from V and 0 from J, leaving 11 bases between them. The germline gives CDR1 SGHVS, CDR2 FQNEAQ. This CDR3 has 16 residues.